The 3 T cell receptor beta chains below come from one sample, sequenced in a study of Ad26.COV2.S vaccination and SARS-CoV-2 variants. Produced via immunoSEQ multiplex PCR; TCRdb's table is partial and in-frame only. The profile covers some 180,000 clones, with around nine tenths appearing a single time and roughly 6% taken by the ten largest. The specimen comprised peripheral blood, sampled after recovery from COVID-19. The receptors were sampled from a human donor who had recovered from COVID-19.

The CDR3, as DNA: TGTGCCAGCAGCCAAGACGGCGGGAGGGTCTACAATGAGCAGTTCTTC. It encodes CASSQDGGRVYNEQFF. The chain couples TRBV3-1 (or the pseudogene TRBV3-2) to TRBJ2-1; 9 bases line up with TRBD2. The germline CDR1 and CDR2 sequences are LGHDT and YNNKEL (reference sequence). The ends lost 0 bases at V and 3 bases at J; junction bases unmatched: 3. The CDR3 runs 16 residues.

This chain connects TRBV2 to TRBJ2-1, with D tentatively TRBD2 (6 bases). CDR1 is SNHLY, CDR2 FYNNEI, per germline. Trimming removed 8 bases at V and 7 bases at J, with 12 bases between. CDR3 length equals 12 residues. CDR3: CASQKRGNEQFF. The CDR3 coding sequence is TGTGCCAGCCAGAAACGGGGGAATGAGCAGTTCTTC.

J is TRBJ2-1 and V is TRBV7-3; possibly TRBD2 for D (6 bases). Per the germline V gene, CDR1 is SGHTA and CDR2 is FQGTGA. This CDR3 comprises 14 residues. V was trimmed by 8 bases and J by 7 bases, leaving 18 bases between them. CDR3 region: CASALSGTPNEQFF. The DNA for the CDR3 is TGTGCCAGCGCCTTATCCGGGACTCCTAATGAGCAGTTCTTC.